This is a list of T cell receptor beta chains from one sample in a study of T cell responses to AZD1222 COVID-19 vaccine. Assay used: immunoSEQ multiplex PCR; TCRdb lists only in-frame clones, some missing. The sample includes over 150,000 clones, less than 90% of them seen just once. This specimen consisted of peripheral blood, obtained on day 0 of MenACWY control vaccination. These TCRs come from an adult in good health. Each CDR3 is given with its conserved first and last residue. A D gene is named only where the DNA matches it firmly. Clone size, where shown, is once, few, many, or a class for clones that have expanded.

d_gene: -; v_gene: TRBV5-1; j_gene: TRBJ2-4; abundance: -; CDR3nt: TGCGCCAGCAGCTTGGATGCAGTACGAGCCAAAAACATTCAGTACTTC; CDR3aa: CASSLDAVRAKNIQYF
d_gene: -; v_gene: TRBV10-3; j_gene: TRBJ2-6; abundance: -; CDR3nt: TGTGCCATCAGTGACTGGAGCTCTGGGGCCAACGTCCTGACTTTC; CDR3aa: CAISDWSSGANVLTF
d_gene: -; v_gene: TRBV4-2; j_gene: TRBJ1-3; abundance: -; CDR3nt: TGTGCCAGCAGCCAAGATCTATCCCGCAGCTCTGGAAACACCATATATTTT; CDR3aa: CASSQDLSRSSGNTIYF
d_gene: TRBD1; v_gene: TRBV5-6; j_gene: TRBJ2-3; abundance: -; CDR3nt: TGTGCCAGCAGCTTGGGGAAGACAGGGGGCCGGGATACGCAGTATTTT; CDR3aa: CASSLGKTGGRDTQYF
d_gene: TRBD1; v_gene: TRBV27; j_gene: TRBJ1-1; abundance: -; CDR3nt: TGTGCCAGCAGTGACCCACAAGGACAGGGGGCCACTGAAGCTTTCTTT; CDR3aa: CASSDPQGQGATEAFF
d_gene: TRBD2; v_gene: TRBV19; j_gene: TRBJ2-1; abundance: -; CDR3nt: TGTGCCAGTAGGCCCCGGAATAGCGGGGTGAATGAGCAGTTCTTC; CDR3aa: CASRPRNSGVNEQFF
d_gene: TRBD1; v_gene: TRBV9; j_gene: TRBJ2-2; abundance: -; CDR3nt: TGTGCCAGCAGCCCCTGGGACAGGCCCACCGGGGAGCTGTTTTTT; CDR3aa: CASSPWDRPTGELFF
d_gene: TRBD2; v_gene: TRBV4-2; j_gene: TRBJ2-7; abundance: -; CDR3nt: TGTGCCAGCAGCCAATTAAATGGACTAGTCAACGAGCAGTACTTC; CDR3aa: CASSQLNGLVNEQYF
d_gene: -; v_gene: TRBV5-1; j_gene: TRBJ1-2; abundance: -; CDR3nt: TGCGCCAGCACCCTACTGGGCTCTACCGACTATGGCTACACCTTC; CDR3aa: CASTLLGSTDYGYTF
d_gene: -; v_gene: TRBV6-5; j_gene: TRBJ1-2; abundance: -; CDR3nt: TGTGCCACCTTTACTAATAACTATGGCTACACCTTC; CDR3aa: CATFTNNYGYTF
d_gene: -; v_gene: TRBV9; j_gene: TRBJ1-2; abundance: -; CDR3nt: TGTGCCAGCAGCCCCCGTGAGGGGGTAGGGTATGGCTACACCTTC; CDR3aa: CASSPREGVGYGYTF
d_gene: TRBD1; v_gene: TRBV28; j_gene: TRBJ1-3; abundance: -; CDR3nt: TGTGCCAGCAGGTCCCAGGGGGTCGCTGGAAACACCATATATTTT; CDR3aa: CASRSQGVAGNTIYF
d_gene: -; v_gene: TRBV28; j_gene: TRBJ2-6; abundance: -; CDR3nt: TGTGCCAGCAGGGGGTACGCAGGACAATCTGGGGCCAACGTCCTGACTTTC; CDR3aa: CASRGYAGQSGANVLTF
d_gene: -; v_gene: TRBV5-4; j_gene: TRBJ2-7; abundance: once; CDR3nt: TGTGCCAGCAGCTTCGGGGGACTCTACGAGCAGTACTTC; CDR3aa: CASSFGGLYEQYF
d_gene: -; v_gene: TRBV10-3; j_gene: TRBJ1-1; abundance: -; CDR3nt: TGTGCCATTCAGGGGATGGGCACTGAAGCTTTCTTT; CDR3aa: CAIQGMGTEAFF
d_gene: -; v_gene: TRBV7-2; j_gene: TRBJ1-6; abundance: -; CDR3nt: TGTGCCAGCAGCTCCGAAGCAGGGAATAATTCACCCCTCCACTTT; CDR3aa: CASSSEAGNNSPLHF
d_gene: -; v_gene: TRBV11-2; j_gene: TRBJ1-4; abundance: -; CDR3nt: TGTGCCAGCAGCTCCCGCGGCATGGATGAAAAACTGTTTTTT; CDR3aa: CASSSRGMDEKLFF
d_gene: -; v_gene: TRBV15; j_gene: TRBJ1-2; abundance: once; CDR3nt: TGTGCCACCAGCAGAGATCTGGGCAGTCTCTATGGCTACACCTTC; CDR3aa: CATSRDLGSLYGYTF
d_gene: TRBD2; v_gene: TRBV3-1/TRBV3-2; j_gene: TRBJ2-7; abundance: -; CDR3nt: TGTGCCAGCAGCCAAGATCTAGCGGGCCTTACCGAGCAGTACTTC; CDR3aa: CASSQDLAGLTEQYF
d_gene: TRBD1; v_gene: TRBV5-1; j_gene: TRBJ1-2; abundance: -; CDR3nt: TGCGCCAGCAGCTGGGGACAGAACGTTAACTATGGCTACACCTTC; CDR3aa: CASSWGQNVNYGYTF
d_gene: -; v_gene: TRBV6-5; j_gene: TRBJ2-1; abundance: -; CDR3nt: TGTGCCAGCAGTTACTCGATCCAAATCAATGAGCAGTTCTTC; CDR3aa: CASSYSIQINEQFF
d_gene: -; v_gene: TRBV11-1; j_gene: TRBJ2-6; abundance: -; CDR3nt: TGTGCCAGCAGCTTATTATTTAGCTCTGGGGCCAACGTCCTGACTTTC; CDR3aa: CASSLLFSSGANVLTF
d_gene: -; v_gene: TRBV6-5; j_gene: TRBJ1-1; abundance: -; CDR3nt: TGTGCCAGCAGTTTGTGGGGCGAGAACACTGAAGCTTTCTTT; CDR3aa: CASSLWGENTEAFF
d_gene: TRBD2; v_gene: TRBV6-6; j_gene: TRBJ2-6; abundance: few; CDR3nt: TGTGCCAGCAGCCGAGGACTAGCGGGTCCCAGCAGCTCTGGGGCCAACGTCCTGACTTTC; CDR3aa: CASSRGLAGPSSSGANVLTF
d_gene: -; v_gene: TRBV5-6; j_gene: TRBJ1-5; abundance: few; CDR3nt: TGTGCCAGCAGCTTGGTCGGGACACCTAATCAGCCCCAGCATTTT; CDR3aa: CASSLVGTPNQPQHF
d_gene: TRBD2; v_gene: TRBV7-6; j_gene: TRBJ2-1; abundance: -; CDR3nt: TGTGCCAGCAGCTTAGGAGGCGGGAGTATAAATGAGCAGTTCTTC; CDR3aa: CASSLGGGSINEQFF
d_gene: -; v_gene: TRBV13; j_gene: TRBJ2-2; abundance: -; CDR3nt: TGTGCCAGCACGCGGCGGGGGCCGAACACCGGGGAGCTGTTTTTT; CDR3aa: CASTRRGPNTGELFF
d_gene: -; v_gene: TRBV14; j_gene: TRBJ1-2; abundance: -; CDR3nt: TGTGCCAGCAGCCAAGATTTAGAAACAGGCTATGGCTACACCTTC; CDR3aa: CASSQDLETGYGYTF
d_gene: TRBD2; v_gene: TRBV27; j_gene: TRBJ2-1; abundance: -; CDR3nt: TGTGCCAGCAGTTTTCGGCGGGGGACGTCAAATGAGCAGTTCTTC; CDR3aa: CASSFRRGTSNEQFF
d_gene: -; v_gene: TRBV27; j_gene: TRBJ2-1; abundance: -; CDR3nt: TGTGCCAGCAGTTTATCGACGGTCGCTGGGGACAATGAGCAGTTCTTC; CDR3aa: CASSLSTVAGDNEQFF
d_gene: -; v_gene: TRBV5-8; j_gene: TRBJ2-2; abundance: -; CDR3nt: TGTGCCAGCAGCTTGGTCGGGGGTAACACCGGGGAGCTGTTTTTT; CDR3aa: CASSLVGGNTGELFF
d_gene: TRBD1; v_gene: TRBV18; j_gene: TRBJ2-7; abundance: -; CDR3nt: TGTGCCAGCTCACCCGGTCCGACAGGGCTCTACGAGCAGTACTTC; CDR3aa: CASSPGPTGLYEQYF
d_gene: TRBD2; v_gene: TRBV27; j_gene: TRBJ2-3; abundance: -; CDR3nt: TGTGCCAGCAGTTTACGGGGGGGGCGCACAGATACGCAGTATTTT; CDR3aa: CASSLRGGRTDTQYF
d_gene: -; v_gene: TRBV9; j_gene: TRBJ1-3; abundance: -; CDR3nt: TGTGCCAGCAGCCCCAGAGGGGGGAAGTCTGGAAACACCATATATTTT; CDR3aa: CASSPRGGKSGNTIYF
d_gene: TRBD1; v_gene: TRBV5-4; j_gene: TRBJ1-2; abundance: -; CDR3nt: TGTGCCAGCAGCCCGGGGGACAGGGTCTATGGCTACACCTTC; CDR3aa: CASSPGDRVYGYTF
d_gene: -; v_gene: TRBV7-9; j_gene: TRBJ1-4; abundance: -; CDR3nt: TGTGCCAGCAGACCTCAGGTGGGGGAAAAACTGTTTTTT; CDR3aa: CASRPQVGEKLFF
d_gene: -; v_gene: TRBV6-5; j_gene: TRBJ1-2; abundance: -; CDR3nt: TGTGCCAGCAGGACCAGGAGGAACTATGGCTACACCTTC; CDR3aa: CASRTRRNYGYTF
d_gene: TRBD1; v_gene: TRBV7-8; j_gene: TRBJ2-2; abundance: -; CDR3nt: TGTGCCAGCAGGGTGGGACAGGGTAACACCGGGGAGCTGTTTTTT; CDR3aa: CASRVGQGNTGELFF
d_gene: -; v_gene: TRBV28; j_gene: TRBJ2-5; abundance: -; CDR3nt: TGTGCCAGCAGTTTACCCTCGGGACACGGAGAGACCCAGTACTTC; CDR3aa: CASSLPSGHGETQYF
d_gene: -; v_gene: TRBV7-6; j_gene: TRBJ1-2; abundance: -; CDR3nt: TGTGCCAGCAGCCCAGGCGGAGGGGCGGAGGGCTATGGCTACACCTTC; CDR3aa: CASSPGGGAEGYGYTF
d_gene: -; v_gene: TRBV5-1; j_gene: TRBJ1-5; abundance: -; CDR3nt: TGCGCCAGCAGCTCGACAGGTAGTCAGCCCCAGCATTTT; CDR3aa: CASSSTGSQPQHF
d_gene: -; v_gene: TRBV12-3/TRBV12-4; j_gene: TRBJ1-6; abundance: once; CDR3nt: TGTGCCAGCGGACAGCCACTTAATTCACCCCTCCACTTT; CDR3aa: CASGQPLNSPLHF
d_gene: TRBD1; v_gene: TRBV29-1; j_gene: TRBJ1-1; abundance: many; CDR3nt: TGCAGCGTTCTCATTGGGGCAGGGGGCGTCACTGAAGCTTTCTTT; CDR3aa: CSVLIGAGGVTEAFF
d_gene: -; v_gene: TRBV21-1; j_gene: TRBJ2-5; abundance: -; CDR3nt: TGTGCCAGCAGAGGGAAAAGAGGGAGCCGCGGGACACCAAAAGAGACCCAGTACTTC; CDR3aa: CASRGKRGSRGTPKETQYF
d_gene: -; v_gene: TRBV6-2/TRBV6-3; j_gene: TRBJ1-4; abundance: -; CDR3nt: TGTGCCAGCAGTTACTTAGACAGGAATAATGAAAAACTGTTTTTT; CDR3aa: CASSYLDRNNEKLFF
d_gene: TRBD1; v_gene: TRBV11-3; j_gene: TRBJ1-1; abundance: -; CDR3nt: TGTGCCAGCAGCTTGGGGACAGGGAAAGACACTGAAGCTTTCTTT; CDR3aa: CASSLGTGKDTEAFF